This T cell receptor beta chain was captured by sequencing in a study of T cell clones after liver transplantation. As for the study in general: In this trial, immunosuppression withdrawal was attempted within 2 years of liver transplant. Third-party-reactive TCRbeta sequences from pre-transplant mixed lymphocyte reactions served as antigen-independent comparators. Points from the study as a whole: The donor-reactive repertoire was only partly measurable in two subjects, lacking donor cells.

A note on this clone: Its target is unknown.

Measured with immunoSEQ multiplex PCR; TCRdb has only the in-frame clones, and not every one. The table includes more than 95,000 clones, 80% to 85% detected once. CDR3 size: 16 residues. Germline assignment: CDR1 SGHRS and CDR2 YFSETQ. Trimming pared 4 bases from V and 0 bases from J, leaving 13 bases between. The specimen was CD4+ T cells from blood, collected before liver transplant. V gene TRBV5-1 combines with J gene TRBJ2-2; perhaps TRBD1 as D (6 bases). The TCR sequence derives from a human donor who received a liver transplant. In DNA, the CDR3 is TGCGCCAGCAGCCCGGGACACCTCGCGAACACCGGGGAGCTGTTTTTT. Translating it yields CASSPGHLANTGELFF.